The 15 T cell receptor beta chains below were found in one sample sequenced in a study of blood T cell repertoires in COVID-19. TCRdb keeps only in-frame clones here, not all; method: immunoSEQ multiplex PCR. The data show fewer than 200,000 clones, about four fifths seen once. Sequenced sample: peripheral blood. These receptors were obtained from an elderly woman with acute or convalescent COVID-19.

The V call is TRBV4-1, the J call TRBJ1-2, with D tentatively TRBD1 (6 bases). V lost 0 bases and J 4 bases, leaving 15 bases between the germline ends. The CDR3 is made up of 16 amino acids. Germline loops: CDR1 MGHRA, CDR2 YSYEKL. The CDR3 nucleotides are TGCGCCAGCAGCCAAGAGGGCCAACAGGGATCCTATGGCTACACCTTC. Translating it yields CASSQEGQQGSYGYTF.

The gene calls are TRBV29-1 and TRBJ1-2; TRBD1 agrees at 7 bases. CDR3 length equals 13 residues. Trimming cost V 4 bases and J 4 bases; bases outside gene matches: 6. Germline assignment: CDR1 SQVTM and CDR2 ANQGSEA. The CDR3 reads CSVAERGLYGYTF. CDR3 nucleotide sequence: TGCAGCGTTGCAGAAAGGGGGCTCTATGGCTACACCTTC.

The V call is TRBV7-9, the J call TRBJ2-3; D gene unclear. Germline lookup yields CDR1 SEHNR and CDR2 FQNEAQ (reference sequence). The V end was cut by 5 bases, the J end by 0 bases, with 15 bases between. This CDR3 has 16 amino acids. CDR3 in amino acids: CASSRILDTSTDTQYF. CDR3 nucleotides: TGTGCCAGCAGCCGGATTCTAGATACTAGCACAGATACGCAGTATTTT.

This clone has more than one count but fewer than ten. The rearrangement joins TRBV7-9 to TRBJ1-1; D is possibly TRBD1 (6 bases). Trimming shortened V by 5 bases and J by 1 base, and 20 bases separated the two germline ends. The length of the CDR3 is 17 residues. Per germline, CDR1 SEHNR and CDR2 FQNEAQ (reference sequence). CDR3 coding DNA: TGTGCCAGCAGCCTTGCCGGGACAAGAAGTTCGAACACTGAAGCTTTCTTT. Its protein is CASSLAGTRSSNTEAFF.

The chain couples TRBV7-2 to TRBJ2-1; 7 bases match TRBD2. The V gene end was trimmed by 2 bases and the J gene end by 4 bases; junction bases not matched to a gene: 11. Per germline, CDR1 SGHTA and CDR2 FQGNSA. The CDR3 covers 17 residues. The CDR3 is CASSLNGGTNYYNEQFF. The CDR3, as DNA: TGTGCCAGCAGCTTAAACGGAGGGACTAACTATTACAATGAGCAGTTCTTC.

The chain's CDR3 is CASSPGTGGIYGYTF. The CDR3 nucleotides are TGTGCCAGTAGTCCAGGGACAGGGGGAATATATGGCTACACCTTC. This rearrangement joins TRBV19 to TRBJ1-2; TRBD1 agrees at 11 bases. The ends lost 5 bases at V and 5 bases at J; junction bases unmatched: 7. Germline V CDR1 and CDR2: LNHDA, SQIVND (reference sequence). The CDR3 totals 15 residues.

This chain joins TRBV7-9 and TRBJ2-5; 11 nucleotides align to TRBD2. CDR1 and CDR2 (germline): SEHNR, FQNEAQ (reference sequence). The CDR3 spans 17 residues. The ends lost 5 bases at V and 1 base at J; junction bases unmatched: 9. The CDR3 DNA reads as TGTGCCAGCAGCCCAAGCCTAGCGGGGGGTACCCAAGAGACCCAGTACTTC. This codes for CASSPSLAGGTQETQYF.

V is TRBV2 and J is TRBJ2-1, with 7 bases matching TRBD1. Germline V gene lookup returns CDR1 SNHLY and CDR2 FYNNEI. CDR3 size: 15 residues. With 4 bases clipped from V and 4 bases from J, the junction kept 7 bases outside the gene matches. Here the CDR3 DNA reads TGTGCCAGCAGTGGGACAGGAAGACTATACAATGAGCAGTTCTTC. This translates into CASSGTGRLYNEQFF.

The chain uses TRBV10-2 and TRBJ1-1; 8 bases fit TRBD1. The CDR3 consists of 14 residues. After removal of 6 bases from V and 5 bases from J, the junction contained 8 bases not matched to a gene. Germline V gives CDR1 WSHSY, CDR2 SAAADI. CDR3 nucleotides: TGCGCCAGCAGCATCACAGGGGGAATGACTGAAGCTTTCTTT. Translating it yields CASSITGGMTEAFF.

CDR3 sequence (DNA): TGTGCCAGCAGCGGGACAGGGGGATCACCCCTCCACTTT. Its translation is CASSGTGGSPLHF. V gene TRBV7-8 combines with J gene TRBJ1-6, with 11 bases that match TRBD1. In germline, CDR1 is SGHVS, CDR2 FQNEAQ. Trimming removed 5 bases from V and 10 bases from J; junction bases left unmatched: 1. The CDR3 runs 13 residues.

The chain employs TRBV3-1 (or the pseudogene TRBV3-2) and TRBJ2-7; TRBD2 agrees at 9 bases. Per germline, CDR1 LGHDT and CDR2 YNNKEL (reference sequence). V was clipped by 6 bases and J by 4 bases; unmatched bases: 1. This CDR3 is 12 amino acids long. CDR3 bases: TGTGCCAGCAGAAGCGGGGGGTACGAGCAGTACTTC. Protein product: CASRSGGYEQYF.

The sample holds a few counts of this clone. This chain joins TRBV3-1 (or the pseudogene TRBV3-2) and TRBJ1-5, with D perhaps TRBD1 (5 bases). The CDR3 extends over 14 amino acids. V was clipped by 5 bases and J by 7 bases, with 15 bases between them. Germline assignment: CDR1 LGHDT and CDR2 YNNKEL (reference sequence). The CDR3 DNA reads TGTGCCAGCAGCACGCACCAGGAGGGGCAGCCCCAGCATTTT. As protein: CASSTHQEGQPQHF.

The chain has TRBV3-1 (or the pseudogene TRBV3-2) and TRBJ2-3, with 10 bases lining up with TRBD2. The trim removed 2 bases at V and 4 bases at J, leaving 6 bases unmatched. Germline-derived CDR1 and CDR2 are LGHDT and YNNKEL (reference sequence). This CDR3 region has 16 residues. For the CDR3, the DNA is TGTGCCAGCAGCCAACACAGCGGGGGGGCCCCAGATACGCAGTATTTT. Translated, it gives CASSQHSGGAPDTQYF.

The J gene is TRBJ1-2, the V gene TRBV6-5; D perhaps matches TRBD1 (6 bases). Looked up from germline, CDR1 is MNHEY and CDR2 is SVGAGI. The CDR3 is made up of 15 amino acids. Trimming took off 6 bases at V and 5 bases at J, with 19 bases between the two ends. The CDR3 loop is CASRGRTDRPYGYTF. The CDR3 coding sequence is TGTGCCAGCAGGGGCAGGACAGATAGACCTTATGGCTACACCTTC.

This clone was detected only once. This chain connects TRBV2 to TRBJ2-7, with 8 bases identical to TRBD1. The junction had 10 bases not matched to a gene; V was cut back by 6 bases and J by 3 bases. This CDR3 has 15 residues. The germline V gene encodes CDR1 SNHLY and CDR2 FYNNEI. The CDR3 is CASRPSAGGFYEQYF. The CDR3 DNA follows: TGTGCCAGCAGGCCCAGTGCAGGGGGCTTCTACGAGCAGTACTTC.